This TCR beta chain was observed in a study of blood T cell repertoires in COVID-19. Germline values: CDR1 SGHAT, CDR2 FQNNGV. Deletions cut 3 bases from V and 2 bases from J, with 11 bases between. The CDR3 loop spans 15 amino acids. Generated by immunoSEQ multiplex PCR, the TCRdb table keeps only in-frame clones and is missing some. This sample yields 65,000 to 95,000 clones, of which 70% to 80% are seen a single time; approximately 5.4% belongs to the top ten. The clonotype originates from a man aged 45-65 years with active or convalescent COVID-19. Source material: peripheral blood. The V call is TRBV11-2, the J call TRBJ1-3; a possible D gene is TRBD1 (5 bases). The CDR3 DNA follows: TGTGCCAGCAGCTTCGGGGGGGTTGCTGGAAACACCATATATTTT. Its translation: CASSFGGVAGNTIYF.